The 23 T cell receptor beta chains listed next were all sequenced from one sample in a study of multiple sclerosis patients with progressive multifocal leukoencephalopathy. Stated time point: before natalizumab initiation. Sequencing was performed with immunoSEQ multiplex PCR; in TCRdb, only in-frame clones are kept and a portion is missing. Of approximately 31,000 clones listed, 70% to 90% are singletons. The sequenced sample consisted of PBMCs. These receptors were taken from a human donor with multiple sclerosis.

This chain links TRBV18 with TRBJ1-1; no clear D gene. The V gene lost 2 bases and the J gene lost 1 base, with 11 bases spanning the gap. The CDR3 is made up of 15 amino acids. CDR1 KGHSH and CDR2 LQKENI come from the germline V gene. This chain's CDR3 is CASSPNQHPNTEAFF. CDR3 nucleotides: TGTGCCAGCTCACCAAACCAACACCCGAACACTGAAGCTTTCTTT.

The V call is TRBV5-8, the J call TRBJ1-5; D not certain. CDR1 and CDR2 (germline): SGHTS, YDEGEE. The CDR3 spans 16 residues. V lost 3 bases and J 1 base, leaving 14 bases between the germline ends. The CDR3: CASSSFYSPSNQPQHF. CDR3 in DNA: TGTGCCAGCAGCTCCTTCTATAGCCCGAGCAATCAGCCCCAGCATTTT.

J is TRBJ1-4 and V is TRBV18, with 10 nucleotides matching TRBD1. The germline V gene encodes CDR1 KGHSH and CDR2 LQKENI. This CDR3 is built from 18 residues. The J segment lost 2 bases and the V segment lost 3 bases, leaving 9 bases of the junction unmatched. In nucleotides, the CDR3 is TGTGCCAGCTCACCTACTCCGGGACAGGGGTTCACTAATGAAAAACTGTTTTTT. Amino acid sequence: CASSPTPGQGFTNEKLFF.

CDR3 nucleotide sequence: TGTGCCAGCAGCCCGAGACAGAGAAACTATGGCTACACCTTC. This encodes CASSPRQRNYGYTF. This chain connects TRBV7-9 to TRBJ1-2; D possibly corresponds to TRBD1 (5 bases). The CDR3 has 14 residues. CDR1 is SEHNR and CDR2 is FQNEAQ in the germline V gene (reference sequence). Trimming took 5 bases from V and 2 from J, leaving 12 bases between them.

The chain carries TRBV9 and TRBJ2-7; D uncertain. In germline, CDR1 is SGDLS, CDR2 YYNGEE. The length of the CDR3 is 14 residues. V was trimmed by 1 base and J by 5 bases, leaving 13 bases between them. CDR3 amino acids: CASSVISCEDEQYF. DNA of the CDR3: TGTGCCAGCAGCGTAATCTCATGTGAGGACGAGCAGTACTTC.

The J gene is TRBJ2-3, the V gene TRBV6-1; TRBD2 agrees at 13 bases. Losses at the gene ends were 4 bases for V and 3 bases for J; bases not matched to a gene: 1. The CDR3 consists of 15 residues. The germline V gene encodes CDR1 MNHNS and CDR2 SASEGT. The CDR3 DNA reads TGTGCCAGCAGTGGACTAGCGGGAGGAACAGATACGCAGTATTTT. It specifies CASSGLAGGTDTQYF.

The rearrangement joins TRBV6-5 to TRBJ2-3; 9 bases fit TRBD2. This CDR3 contains 14 residues. Per the germline V gene, CDR1 is MNHEY and CDR2 is SVGAGI. The trim removed 2 bases at V and 9 bases at J, leaving 6 bases unmatched. The CDR3 nucleotides are TGTGCCAGCAGTTACGCCCTTAGCGGGAGCACGCAGTATTTT. It codes for CASSYALSGSTQYF.

J is TRBJ2-1 and V is TRBV6-4; TRBD2 agrees at 10 bases. In germline, CDR1 is MRHNA, CDR2 SNTAGT. Trimming cost V 2 bases and J 9 bases; bases outside gene matches: 7. The CDR3 loop spans 15 amino acids. The CDR3 DNA sequence: TGTGCCAGCAGTGACATGAGCGGGAGGGCCGCTGAGCAGTTCTTC. Protein product: CASSDMSGRAAEQFF.

J is TRBJ1-3 and V is TRBV28, with 9 positions matching TRBD1. Germline V gene data show CDR1 as MDHEN and CDR2 as SYDVKM. V was pared by 6 bases and J by 4 bases, with 7 bases of the junction left unmatched. The CDR3 is 15 amino acids. CDR3 nucleotide sequence: TGTGCCAGCAGCGAAAGGGACAGGGTAGGAAACACCATATATTTT. It translates to CASSERDRVGNTIYF.

In its sample, this clone was seen a few times. The rearrangement links TRBV5-4 to TRBJ2-7; TRBD2 is a possible D gene (7 bases). This CDR3 is built from 16 residues. Germline loops: CDR1 SGHNT, CDR2 YYREEE (reference sequence). V lost 0 bases and J lost 1, with 14 bases in between. The CDR3 here is CASSLGGGRGSYEQYF. As DNA, the CDR3 is TGTGCCAGCAGCTTGGGGGGGGGCAGAGGGTCCTACGAGCAGTACTTC.

The rearrangement joins TRBV18 to TRBJ1-1; no reliable D call. Trimming stripped 2 bases from V and 7 bases from J, with 11 bases between. This CDR3 spans 13 amino acids. The germline V gene encodes CDR1 KGHSH and CDR2 LQKENI. This CDR3 is CASSPIEVGEAFF. Written as DNA, the CDR3 is TGTGCCAGCTCACCAATTGAAGTCGGTGAAGCTTTCTTT.

The chain couples TRBV6-1 to TRBJ2-7, with D unclear. This CDR3 has 15 amino acids. Germline assignment: CDR1 MNHNS and CDR2 SASEGT. Between the trimmed V and J ends, which lost 5 bases and 0 bases, there was a span of 14 bases. CDR3 nucleotide sequence: TGTGCCAGCAGTCCCCAGGCGGACGGCTCCTACGAGCAGTACTTC. Encoded protein: CASSPQADGSYEQYF.

Regarding this clone: Germline is not matched at one junction end, which may reflect a read error. The chain's CDR3 is CASSSGLARNNEQFF. The CDR3 DNA reads TGTGCTAGCAGCTCCGGACTAGCGAGAAACAATGAGCAGTTCTTC. V gene TRBV7-7 combines with J gene TRBJ2-1, with TRBD2 matching over 9 bases. Looked up from germline, CDR1 is SSHAT and CDR2 is FNYEAQ (reference sequence). The CDR3 contains 15 residues.

The chain uses TRBV18 and TRBJ1-1; 8 nucleotides align to TRBD1. The trim removed 2 bases at V and 6 bases at J, leaving 5 bases unmatched. This CDR3 comprises 14 residues. Per germline, CDR1 KGHSH and CDR2 LQKENI. The CDR3 here is CASSPDRGSSEAFF. CDR3 coding DNA: TGTGCCAGCTCACCAGACAGGGGATCTTCTGAAGCTTTCTTT. Using reference TRBV18 and TRBJ1-1 for the parts outside the CDR3, the full variable domain is NAGVMQNPRHLVRRRGQEARLRCSPMKGHSHVYWYRQLPEEGLKFMVYLQKENIIDESGMPKERFSAEFPKEGPSILRIQQVVRGDSAAYFCASSPDRGSSEAFFGQGTRLTVV.

A few counts support this clone. The chain uses TRBV19 and TRBJ2-4; maybe TRBD1 (6 bases). Germline V CDR1 and CDR2: LNHDA, SQIVND (reference sequence). The V and J ends lost 2 bases and 2 bases respectively, with 7 bases between them. The CDR3 consists of 14 residues. CDR3 amino acids: CASSIRGTKNIQYF. The CDR3 DNA reads as TGTGCCAGTAGTATAAGGGGGACCAAAAACATTCAGTACTTC.

The chain is built from TRBV19 and TRBJ2-7, with 8 bases aligning to TRBD1. Germline loops: CDR1 LNHDA, CDR2 SQIVND (reference sequence). Unmatched junction bases numbered 8, after V lost 4 bases and J lost 6 bases. This CDR3 is built from 14 residues. For the CDR3, the DNA is TGTGCCAGTAGTAACGGACAGGGTAGGTCCGAGCAGTACTTC. The encoded protein is CASSNGQGRSEQYF.

The chain is built from TRBV7-2 and TRBJ1-1; D possibly corresponds to TRBD1 (6 bases). This CDR3 has 15 residues. The germline V gene has CDR1 SGHTA and CDR2 FQGNSA. V was cut by 1 base and J by 4 bases, with 13 bases left in between. Here the CDR3 DNA reads TGTGCCAGCAGCTTAGTGGCTCAGGGGCCCACTGAAGCTTTCTTT. The encoded protein is CASSLVAQGPTEAFF.

The chain is built from TRBV7-6 and TRBJ2-5; 7 bases align to TRBD1. The tail of the sequence fits TRBJ2-7 better, so the J call may be wrong. The CDR3 is 14 amino acids. CDR1 is SGHVS and CDR2 is FNYEAQ in the germline V gene. The CDR3 here is CASSRDSIQDEQYF. The CDR3 DNA is TGTGCCAGCAGCCGGGACAGTATACAGGACGAGCAGTACTTC.

Only one count was recorded for this clone. The chain uses TRBV20-1 and TRBJ2-5; no clear D. The germline gives CDR1 DFQATT, CDR2 SNEGSKA (reference sequence). The CDR3 is 10 residues long. V shed 2 bases and J shed 4 bases, with 2 bases lying between them. CDR3 in DNA: TGCAGTGCTAGACGAGAGACCCAGTACTTC. Its translation: CSARRETQYF.

V and J are TRBV5-1 and TRBJ2-1; the match to TRBD1 covers 7 bases. Germline CDR1 is SGHRS and CDR2 is YFSETQ. The CDR3 is made up of 15 amino acids. Unmatched junction bases numbered 4, after V lost 4 bases and J lost 0 bases. In DNA, the CDR3 is TGCGCCAGCAGCGCAACAGGGGTCTCCTACAATGAGCAGTTCTTC. Translating it yields CASSATGVSYNEQFF.

The V call is TRBV4-1, the J call TRBJ2-1, with 9 bases aligning to TRBD2. Germline V gene lookup returns CDR1 MGHRA and CDR2 YSYEKL. Unmatched junction bases numbered 7, after V lost 0 bases and J lost 7 bases. The CDR3 length is 16 residues. DNA for the CDR3: TGCGCCAGCAGCCAAGAATCGGCTAGCGGGATAAATGAGCAGTTCTTC. It encodes CASSQESASGINEQFF.

The chain uses TRBV4-3 and TRBJ1-5; no definite D call. V shed 0 bases and J shed 1 base, with 16 bases lying between them. The CDR3 is 18 residues long. CDR1 is LGHNA and CDR2 is YSLEER in the germline V gene. The CDR3 sequence: CASSQEWSDPSSNQPQHF. In DNA, the CDR3 is TGCGCCAGCAGCCAAGAATGGTCGGACCCAAGCAGCAATCAGCCCCAGCATTTT.

The gene calls are TRBV7-2 and TRBJ2-1; 9 nucleotides agree with TRBD2. The V and J ends lost 1 base and 7 bases, in that order; junction bases with no gene match: 8. CDR3 length: 16 residues. Germline V lookup: CDR1 SGHTA, CDR2 FQGNSA. This chain's CDR3 is CASSLVASGARNEQFF. The CDR3 DNA reads TGTGCCAGCAGCTTAGTGGCTAGCGGGGCAAGGAATGAGCAGTTCTTC.